The 24 T cell receptor beta chains listed next were all sequenced from one sample in a study of vaccination and CD4 T cells after COVID-19. The treatment denotes: 10-day PBMC culture with coronavirus spike peptide pools or control peptides (ViraFEST assay). Sequencing of cultured CD4+ T cell DNA used the Oncomine TCR Beta short-read assay. Each CDR3 protein gets one entry after TCRdb re-called the PCR reads with MiXCR. The data hold several thousand distinct CDR3 sequences, with around 69% observed a single time. Their antigen targets remain unknown. The specimen was CD4+ T cells from blood, cultured in vitro. The receptors stem from a human donor who had recovered from COVID-19.

The V and J genes are TRBV11-2 and TRBJ1-1; 7 bases line up with TRBD1. V shed 8 bases and J 4 bases; nucleotides not matched to a gene: 10. CDR3 length: 14 amino acids. The V gene's germline CDR1 is SGHAT and CDR2 FQNNGV. In nucleotides, the CDR3 is TGTGCCAGCGCCCCCGACAGGGTGAGCACTGAAGCTTTCTTT. It specifies CASAPDRVSTEAFF.

The genes are TRBV7-9 and TRBJ1-1; D may be TRBD1 (5 bases). From germline, CDR1 is SEHNR and CDR2 FQNEAQ (reference sequence). The V end was cut by 5 bases, the J end by 1 base, with 11 bases between. The CDR3 runs 14 residues. The CDR3 loop reads CASSPLGGNTEAFF. The CDR3 DNA reads as TGTGCCAGCAGCCCGTTGGGGGGGAACACTGAAGCTTTCTTT. Drawing the rest from reference TRBV7-9 and TRBJ1-1, the complete variable domain is DTGVSQNPRHKITKRGQNVTFRCDPISEHNRLYWYRQTLGQGPEFLTYFQNEAQLEKSRLLSDRFSAERPKGSFSTLEIQRTEQGDSAMYLCASSPLGGNTEAFFGQGTRLTVV.

This chain joins TRBV7-2 and TRBJ1-6; D is undetermined. V lost 1 base and J lost 7, with 11 bases in between. The CDR3 consists of 15 residues. Germline V gene lookup returns CDR1 SGHTA and CDR2 FQGNSA. The CDR3: CASSLVGPPNSPLHF. The CDR3 DNA follows: TGTGCCAGCAGCTTAGTAGGTCCCCCCAATTCACCCCTCCACTTT.

The rearrangement uses TRBV6-2 or TRBV6-3 and TRBJ1-1, with a tentative D call TRBD1 (6 bases). The CDR3 consists of 14 residues. Between the trimmed V and J ends, which lost 6 bases and 1 base, there was a span of 12 bases. CDR1 is MNHEY, CDR2 SVGEGT, per germline. CDR3 sequence (DNA): TGTGCCAGCAGATCTGGACAGCCGAACACTGAAGCTTTCTTT. Its translation is CASRSGQPNTEAFF.

CDR3 amino acids: CAISATGVYEQYF. CDR3 coding DNA: TGTGCCATCAGTGCGACAGGGGTTTACGAGCAGTACTTC. V is TRBV10-3 and J is TRBJ2-7, with 8 positions matching TRBD1. Germline assignment: CDR1 ENHRY and CDR2 SYGVKD. Trimming cost V 4 bases and J 4 bases; bases outside gene matches: 3. This CDR3 contains 13 residues.

The V call is TRBV15, the J call TRBJ1-6, with D tentatively TRBD1 (5 bases). The CDR3 contains 13 residues. Looked up from germline, CDR1 is LNHNV and CDR2 is YYDKDF (reference sequence). Between the trimmed V and J ends, which lost 1 base and 10 bases, there was a span of 8 bases. CDR3 sequence reads: CATSRGRGSPLHF. CDR3 DNA sequence: TGTGCCACCAGCAGAGGACGGGGGTCACCCCTCCACTTT.

This chain links TRBV6-2 or TRBV6-3 with TRBJ1-1; the match to TRBD1 covers 8 bases. The CDR3 runs to 14 residues. Germline CDR1 MNHEY, CDR2 SVGEGT. The junction had 6 bases not matched to a gene; V was cut back by 4 bases and J by 5 bases. CDR3 amino acids: CASSSITGGTEAFF. The CDR3 region has the DNA TGTGCCAGCAGTTCAATTACAGGGGGTACTGAAGCTTTCTTT.

The rearrangement uses TRBV11-3 and TRBJ1-6; D not certain. V lost 0 bases, J lost 9 bases, and 15 bases lay in between. CDR3 length: 16 amino acids. Per the germline V gene, CDR1 is SGHNT and CDR2 is YENEEA. Written as DNA, the CDR3 is TGTGCCAGCAGCTTAGAGAGGGCTAGTAAGTTTTCACCCCTCCACTTT. Protein product: CASSLERASKFSPLHF.

The sample holds a few counts of this clonotype. The chain links TRBV2 to TRBJ2-7; 14 bases align to TRBD2. V trimming: 6 bases; J trimming: 4 bases; junction bases outside the gene matches: 5. The CDR3 extends over 15 amino acids. The germline CDR1 and CDR2 sequences are SNHLY and FYNNEI. The CDR3 loop is CASRAGLAGVYEQYF. DNA of the CDR3: TGTGCCAGCAGGGCGGGACTAGCGGGAGTGTACGAGCAGTACTTC.

This chain uses TRBV6-5 with TRBJ1-1; D uncertain. The germline V gene encodes CDR1 MNHEY and CDR2 SVGAGI. The V and J ends lost 2 bases and 1 base respectively, with 5 bases between them. There are 13 residues in the CDR3. CDR3 residues: CASSYSSNTEAFF. CDR3 nucleotides: TGTGCCAGCAGTTACAGCTCGAACACTGAAGCTTTCTTT.

V gene TRBV2 combines with J gene TRBJ1-1, with D perhaps matching TRBD1 (6 bases). CDR1 is SNHLY, CDR2 FYNNEI, per germline. This CDR3 is built from 13 residues. V lost 6 bases to trimming and J lost 0 bases, with 8 bases between them. CDR3 in amino acids: CASSTGLNTEAFF. The CDR3 coding sequence is TGTGCCAGCAGCACAGGGTTGAACACTGAAGCTTTCTTT.

This chain joins TRBV19 and TRBJ2-5; D remains ambiguous. The CDR3 has 13 amino acids. V shed 5 bases and J shed 2 bases, with 9 bases lying between them. Germline V gene sequence: CDR1 LNHDA, CDR2 SQIVND (reference sequence). CDR3 nucleotide sequence: TGTGCCAGTAGTGGAACGACACAAGAGACCCAGTACTTC. This encodes CASSGTTQETQYF. The entire variable domain, with the rest obtained from reference TRBV19 and TRBJ2-5, is as follows: DGGITQSPKYLFRKEGQNVTLSCEQNLNHDAMYWYRQDPGQGLRLIYYSQIVNDFQKGDIAEGYSVSREKKESFPLTVTSAQKNPTAFYLCASSGTTQETQYFGPGTRLLVL.

The V call is TRBV6-4, the J call TRBJ1-1; weak D call: TRBD1 (6 bases). Looked up from germline, CDR1 is MRHNA and CDR2 is SNTAGT. Deletions cut 9 bases from V and 3 bases from J, with 14 bases between. The CDR3 extends over 13 amino acids. DNA for the CDR3: TGTGCCAGACCAGGGGAATTGGACACTGAAGCTTTCTTT. Its protein is CARPGELDTEAFF.

This clonotype came up a few times. The V and J genes are TRBV11-2 and TRBJ1-2, with 8 positions matching TRBD1. This CDR3 has 14 amino acids. CDR1 and CDR2 (germline): SGHAT, FQNNGV. The junction had 3 bases not matched to a gene; V was cut back by 6 bases and J by 0 bases. DNA of the CDR3: TGTGCCAGCAGTAGACAGGGGACTAACTATGGCTACACCTTC. It specifies CASSRQGTNYGYTF.

V usage is TRBV25-1 and J usage is TRBJ2-7; 10 positions agree with TRBD2. The CDR3 length is 13 residues. Per germline, CDR1 MGHDK and CDR2 SYGVNS. V shed 7 bases and J 6 bases; nucleotides not matched to a gene: 6. The DNA of the CDR3 is TGTGCCAGCAACTTAGCGGGAGGCAGCGAGCAGTACTTC. This translates into CASNLAGGSEQYF.

This sequence joins TRBV10-3 and TRBJ1-1; weak D call: TRBD1 (6 bases). This CDR3 has 13 residues. Trimming cost V 0 bases and J 9 bases, with 11 bases left between them. The V gene's germline CDR1 is ENHRY and CDR2 SYGVKD. The CDR3 bases are TGTGCCATCAGTGAGTCGGGGGGGGCGAAAGCTTTCTTT. Its protein is CAISESGGAKAFF.

This clonotype has a single count. This chain joins TRBV30 and TRBJ2-7, with D possibly TRBD2 on 7 matching bases. V shed 3 bases and J shed 6 bases, with 15 bases lying between them. CDR1 is GTSNPN, CDR2 SVGIG, per germline (reference sequence). The CDR3 loop spans 13 amino acids. The CDR3 is CAWRRGGGIEQYF. The CDR3, as DNA: TGTGCCTGGAGGCGAGGGGGGGGAATCGAGCAGTACTTC.

This clonotype has a handful of counts. The chain couples TRBV20-1 to TRBJ1-1; the D is unclear. In germline, CDR1 is DFQATT, CDR2 SNEGSKA (reference sequence). Trimming pared 5 bases from V and 0 bases from J, leaving 10 bases between. This CDR3 has 13 residues. CDR3 sequence: CSAPAGVNTEAFF. The CDR3 nucleotides are TGCAGTGCTCCCGCAGGCGTGAACACTGAAGCTTTCTTT.

CDR3 protein: CASSLGPRETQYF. DNA for the CDR3: TGTGCCAGCAGCTTAGGGCCGCGGGAGACCCAGTACTTC. The chain uses TRBV7-2 and TRBJ2-5; no firm D call. This CDR3 is 13 amino acids long. Germline CDR1 is SGHTA and CDR2 is FQGNSA. Trimming removed 1 base at V and 5 bases at J, with 8 bases between.

J is TRBJ1-6 and V is TRBV20-1; D perhaps matches TRBD1 (5 bases). CDR3 length equals 18 residues. The V and J ends lost 1 base and 5 bases respectively, with 21 bases between them. Germline lookup yields CDR1 DFQATT and CDR2 SNEGSKA (reference sequence). CDR3 nucleotides: TGCAGTGCTAGAGTTGGTCGGGGGAGCACCCCCCATAATTCACCCCTCCACTTT. This gives the protein CSARVGRGSTPHNSPLHF.

This sequence joins TRBV6-1 and TRBJ1-1; weak D call: TRBD1 (5 bases). The CDR3 is 12 amino acids. V was shortened by 11 bases and J by 1 base, with 11 bases between the two germline ends. Germline-derived CDR1 and CDR2 are MNHNS and SASEGT. The CDR3 reads CASQGGNTEAFF. Here the CDR3 DNA reads TGTGCCTCTCAGGGCGGGAACACTGAAGCTTTCTTT.

The chain couples TRBV19 to TRBJ1-1, with a tentative D call TRBD1 (6 bases). Trimming stripped 6 bases from V and 1 base from J, with 12 bases between. The germline V gene has CDR1 LNHDA and CDR2 SQIVND (reference sequence). This CDR3 comprises 14 residues. This CDR3 reads CASRSQGANTEAFF. The CDR3 nucleotides read TGTGCCAGTAGATCACAGGGCGCGAACACTGAAGCTTTCTTT. The full variable domain, rest sourced from reference TRBV19 and TRBJ1-1, is DGGITQSPKYLFRKEGQNVTLSCEQNLNHDAMYWYRQDPGQGLRLIYYSQIVNDFQKGDIAEGYSVSREKKESFPLTVTSAQKNPTAFYLCASRSQGANTEAFFGQGTRLTVV.

This clonotype was picked up a small number of times. J is TRBJ2-1 and V is TRBV20-1; D gene ambiguous. V lost 5 bases and J 0 bases, leaving 14 bases between the germline ends. The CDR3 spans 15 residues. CDR1 and CDR2 (germline): DFQATT, SNEGSKA (reference sequence). The CDR3 DNA is TGCAGTGCTCAAGGCGGCTACCGCTCCTACAATGAGCAGTTCTTC. Translating gives CSAQGGYRSYNEQFF.

The chain has TRBV19 and TRBJ2-3, with a possible D match to TRBD1 (5 bases). CDR3 length: 16 residues. Trimming shortened V by 1 base and J by 0 bases, and 11 bases separated the two germline ends. Per the germline V gene, CDR1 is LNHDA and CDR2 is SQIVND (reference sequence). CDR3 sequence (DNA): TGTGCCAGTAGTATAGGTCAAGGGGATAGCACAGATACGCAGTATTTT. Protein sequence: CASSIGQGDSTDTQYF.